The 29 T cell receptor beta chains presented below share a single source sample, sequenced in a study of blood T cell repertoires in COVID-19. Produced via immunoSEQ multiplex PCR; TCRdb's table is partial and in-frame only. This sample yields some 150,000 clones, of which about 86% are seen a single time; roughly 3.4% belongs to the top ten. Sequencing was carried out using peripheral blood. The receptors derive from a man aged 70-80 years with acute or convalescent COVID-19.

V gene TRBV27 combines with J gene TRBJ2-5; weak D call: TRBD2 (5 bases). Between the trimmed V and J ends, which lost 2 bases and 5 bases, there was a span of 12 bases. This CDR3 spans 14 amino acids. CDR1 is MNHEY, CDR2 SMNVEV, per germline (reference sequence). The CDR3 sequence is CASSLTRLGETQYF. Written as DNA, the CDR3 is TGTGCCAGCAGTTTAACTAGGTTAGGGGAGACCCAGTACTTC.

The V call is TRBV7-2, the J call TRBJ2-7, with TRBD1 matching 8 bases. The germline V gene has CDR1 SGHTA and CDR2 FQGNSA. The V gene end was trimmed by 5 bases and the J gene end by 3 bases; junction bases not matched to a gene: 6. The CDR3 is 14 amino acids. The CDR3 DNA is TGTGCCAGCAGCCCGGACAGGGAGTTCTACGAGCAGTACTTC. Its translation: CASSPDREFYEQYF.

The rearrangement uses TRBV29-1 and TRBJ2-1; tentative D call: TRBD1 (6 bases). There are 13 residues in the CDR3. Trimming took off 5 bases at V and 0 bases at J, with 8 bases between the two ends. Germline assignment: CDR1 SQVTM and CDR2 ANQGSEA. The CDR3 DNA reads TGCAGCGTTAGCAGGGGCTCCTACAATGAGCAGTTCTTC. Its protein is CSVSRGSYNEQFF.

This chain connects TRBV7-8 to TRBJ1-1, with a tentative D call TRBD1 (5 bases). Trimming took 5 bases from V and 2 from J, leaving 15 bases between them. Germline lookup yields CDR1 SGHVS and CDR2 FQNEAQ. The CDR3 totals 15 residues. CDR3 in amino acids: CASSASGGVNTEAFF. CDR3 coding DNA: TGTGCCAGCAGCGCATCAGGAGGGGTTAACACTGAAGCTTTCTTT.

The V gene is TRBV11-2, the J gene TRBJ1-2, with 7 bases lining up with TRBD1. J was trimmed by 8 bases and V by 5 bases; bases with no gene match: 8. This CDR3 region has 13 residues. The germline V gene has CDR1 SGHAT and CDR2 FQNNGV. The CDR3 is CASSPGQAGGYTF. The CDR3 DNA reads TGTGCCAGCAGCCCCGGACAGGCCGGGGGCTACACCTTC.

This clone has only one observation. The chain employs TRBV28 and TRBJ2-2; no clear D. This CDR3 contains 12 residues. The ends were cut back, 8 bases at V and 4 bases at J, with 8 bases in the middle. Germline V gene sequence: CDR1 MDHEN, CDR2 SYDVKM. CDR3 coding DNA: TGTGCCAGCGGGCCCGGCACCGGGGAGCTGTTTTTT. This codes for CASGPGTGELFF.

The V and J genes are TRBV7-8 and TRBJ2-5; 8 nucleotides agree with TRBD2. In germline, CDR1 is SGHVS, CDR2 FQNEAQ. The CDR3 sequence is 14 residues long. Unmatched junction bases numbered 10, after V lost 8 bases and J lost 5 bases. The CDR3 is CASGPRGGRETQYF. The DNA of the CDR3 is TGTGCCAGCGGCCCCCGGGGGGGGAGGGAGACCCAGTACTTC.

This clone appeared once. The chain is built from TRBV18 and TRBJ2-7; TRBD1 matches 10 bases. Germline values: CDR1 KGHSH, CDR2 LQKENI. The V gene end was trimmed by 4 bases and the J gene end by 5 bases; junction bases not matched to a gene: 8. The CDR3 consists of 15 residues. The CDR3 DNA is TGTGCCAGCTCACGTCAGGGGACAGGGGTCGACGAGCAGTACTTC. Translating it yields CASSRQGTGVDEQYF.

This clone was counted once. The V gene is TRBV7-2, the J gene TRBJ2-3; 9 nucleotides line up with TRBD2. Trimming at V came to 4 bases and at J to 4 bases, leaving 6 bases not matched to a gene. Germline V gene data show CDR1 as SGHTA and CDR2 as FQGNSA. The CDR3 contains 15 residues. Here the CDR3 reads CASSSRTSVPDTQYF. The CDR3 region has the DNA TGTGCCAGCAGCTCTCGGACTAGCGTTCCAGATACGCAGTATTTT.

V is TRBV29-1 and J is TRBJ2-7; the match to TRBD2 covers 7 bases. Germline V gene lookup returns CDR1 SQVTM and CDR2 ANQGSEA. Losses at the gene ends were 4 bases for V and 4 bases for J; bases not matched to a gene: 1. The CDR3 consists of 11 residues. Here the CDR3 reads CSVGGGYEQYF. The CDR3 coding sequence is TGCAGCGTTGGGGGGGGGTACGAGCAGTACTTC.

CDR3 loop: CASSLLGGSNQPQHF. The CDR3 DNA is TGTGCCAGCAGTTTATTGGGGGGGAGCAATCAGCCCCAGCATTTT. The chain recombines TRBV28 with TRBJ1-5; the D gene is possibly TRBD1 (5 bases). CDR1 and CDR2 from the germline V gene are MDHEN and SYDVKM. The V end lost 1 base, the J end lost 1 base, and 8 bases lay between the germline ends. The CDR3 consists of 15 residues. The entire variable domain, with the rest obtained from reference TRBV28 and TRBJ1-5, is as follows: DVKVTQSSRYLVKRTGEKVFLECVQDMDHENMFWYRQDPGLGLRLIYFSYDVKMKEKGDIPEGYSVSREKKERFSLILESASTNQTSMYLCASSLLGGSNQPQHFGDGTRLSIL.

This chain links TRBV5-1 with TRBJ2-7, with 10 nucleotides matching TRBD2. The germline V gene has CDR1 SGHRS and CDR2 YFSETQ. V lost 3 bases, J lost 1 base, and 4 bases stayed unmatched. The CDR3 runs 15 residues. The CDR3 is CASSSGLAVSYEQYF. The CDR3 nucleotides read TGCGCCAGCAGCTCTGGACTAGCGGTTTCCTACGAGCAGTACTTC.

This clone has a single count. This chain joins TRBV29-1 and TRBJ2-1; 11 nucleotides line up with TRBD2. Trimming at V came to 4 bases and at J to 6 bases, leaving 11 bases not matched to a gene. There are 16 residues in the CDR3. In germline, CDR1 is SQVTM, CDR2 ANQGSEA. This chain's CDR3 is CSVVDSGRAKINEQFF. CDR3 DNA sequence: TGCAGCGTTGTCGATAGCGGGAGGGCCAAAATCAATGAGCAGTTCTTC.

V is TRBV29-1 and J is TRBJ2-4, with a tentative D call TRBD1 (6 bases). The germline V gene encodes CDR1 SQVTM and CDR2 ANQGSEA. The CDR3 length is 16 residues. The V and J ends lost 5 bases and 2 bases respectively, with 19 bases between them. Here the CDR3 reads CSVQGETGLPKNIQYF. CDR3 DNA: TGCAGCGTTCAAGGTGAGACAGGCCTGCCCAAAAACATTCAGTACTTC.

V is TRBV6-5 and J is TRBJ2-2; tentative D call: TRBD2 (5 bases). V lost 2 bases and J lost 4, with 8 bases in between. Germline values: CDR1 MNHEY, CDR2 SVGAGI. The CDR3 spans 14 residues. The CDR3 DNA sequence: TGTGCCAGCAGTTACGGCGGGTTCACCGGGGAGCTGTTTTTT. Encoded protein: CASSYGGFTGELFF.

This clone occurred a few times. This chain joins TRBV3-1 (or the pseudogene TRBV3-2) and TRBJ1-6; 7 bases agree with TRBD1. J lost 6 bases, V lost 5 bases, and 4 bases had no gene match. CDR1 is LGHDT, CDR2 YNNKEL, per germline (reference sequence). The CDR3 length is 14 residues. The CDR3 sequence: CASSWDSANSPLHF. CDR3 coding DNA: TGTGCCAGCAGCTGGGACAGCGCTAATTCACCCCTCCACTTT.

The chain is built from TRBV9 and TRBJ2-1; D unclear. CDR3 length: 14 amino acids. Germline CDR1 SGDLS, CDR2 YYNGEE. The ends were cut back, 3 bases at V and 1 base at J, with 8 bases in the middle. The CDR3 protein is CASSGSLSYNEQFF. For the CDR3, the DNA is TGTGCCAGCAGCGGGAGCTTATCCTACAATGAGCAGTTCTTC.

The CDR3 reads CASSLYGTGEGEQYF. The CDR3 DNA is TGTGCCAGCAGCCTCTACGGGACAGGGGAGGGGGAGCAGTACTTC. The rearrangement uses TRBV27 and TRBJ2-7; 10 bases align to TRBD1. Germline CDR1 and CDR2: MNHEY and SMNVEV (reference sequence). The length of the CDR3 is 15 residues. Trimming at V came to 6 bases and at J to 7 bases, leaving 12 bases not matched to a gene.

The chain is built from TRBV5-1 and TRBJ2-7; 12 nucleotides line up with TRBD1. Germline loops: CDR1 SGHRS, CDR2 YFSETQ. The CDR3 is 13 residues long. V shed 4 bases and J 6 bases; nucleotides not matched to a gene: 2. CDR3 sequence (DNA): TGCGCCAGCAGCCGGGACAGGGGGCGCGAGCAGTACTTC. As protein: CASSRDRGREQYF.

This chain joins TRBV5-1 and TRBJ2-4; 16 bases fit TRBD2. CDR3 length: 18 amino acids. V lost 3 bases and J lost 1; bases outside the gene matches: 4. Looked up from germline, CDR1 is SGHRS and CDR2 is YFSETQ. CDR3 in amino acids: CASSWGLAGGEAKNIQYF. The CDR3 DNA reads TGCGCCAGCAGCTGGGGACTAGCGGGAGGGGAGGCCAAAAACATTCAGTACTTC.

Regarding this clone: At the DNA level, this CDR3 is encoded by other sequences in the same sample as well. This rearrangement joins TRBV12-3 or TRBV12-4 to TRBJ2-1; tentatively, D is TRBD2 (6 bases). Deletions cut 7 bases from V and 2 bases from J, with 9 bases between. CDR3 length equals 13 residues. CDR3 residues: CASNSGAYNEQFF. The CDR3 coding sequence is TGTGCCAGCAATAGCGGAGCCTACAATGAGCAGTTCTTC.

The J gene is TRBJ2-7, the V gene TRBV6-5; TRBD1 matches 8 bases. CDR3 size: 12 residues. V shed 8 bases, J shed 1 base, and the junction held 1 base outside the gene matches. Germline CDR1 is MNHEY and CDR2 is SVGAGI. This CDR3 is CASGQGSYEQYF. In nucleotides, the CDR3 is TGTGCCAGCGGACAGGGTTCCTACGAGCAGTACTTC.

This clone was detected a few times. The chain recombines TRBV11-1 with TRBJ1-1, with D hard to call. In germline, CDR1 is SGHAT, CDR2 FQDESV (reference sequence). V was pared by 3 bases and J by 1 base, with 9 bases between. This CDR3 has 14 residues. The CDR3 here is CASSFGRENTEAFF. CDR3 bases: TGTGCCAGCAGCTTCGGACGGGAGAACACTGAAGCTTTCTTT.

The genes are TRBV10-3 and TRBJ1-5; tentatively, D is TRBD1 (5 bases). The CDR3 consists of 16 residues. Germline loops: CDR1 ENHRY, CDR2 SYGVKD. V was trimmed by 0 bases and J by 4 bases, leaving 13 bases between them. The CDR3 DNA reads TGTGCCATCAGTGAGTCGACGCAGGGTTTTAATCAGCCCCAGCATTTT. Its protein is CAISESTQGFNQPQHF.

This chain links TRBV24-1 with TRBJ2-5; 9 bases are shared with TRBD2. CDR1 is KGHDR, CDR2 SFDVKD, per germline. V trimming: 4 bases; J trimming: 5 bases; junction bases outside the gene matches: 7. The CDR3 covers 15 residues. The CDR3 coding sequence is TGTGCCACCAGTGACCCGGGGCGGGAGGGGGAGACCCAGTACTTC. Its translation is CATSDPGREGETQYF.

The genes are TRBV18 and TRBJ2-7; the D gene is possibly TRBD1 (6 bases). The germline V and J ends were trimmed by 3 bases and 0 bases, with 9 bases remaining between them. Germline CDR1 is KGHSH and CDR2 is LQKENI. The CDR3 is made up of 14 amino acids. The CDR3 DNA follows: TGTGCCAGCTCACCCCGGGACAACTCCTACGAGCAGTACTTC. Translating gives CASSPRDNSYEQYF.

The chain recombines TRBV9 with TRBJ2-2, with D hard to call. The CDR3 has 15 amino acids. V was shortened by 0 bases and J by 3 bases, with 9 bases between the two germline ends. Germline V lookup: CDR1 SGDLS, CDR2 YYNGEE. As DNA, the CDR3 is TGTGCCAGCAGCGTAGCCCCGACATACACCGGGGAGCTGTTTTTT. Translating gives CASSVAPTYTGELFF.

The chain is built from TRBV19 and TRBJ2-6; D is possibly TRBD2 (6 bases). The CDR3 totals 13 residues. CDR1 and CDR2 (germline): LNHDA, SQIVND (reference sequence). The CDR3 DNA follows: TGTGCAATCCAGGGAGGTGGGGCCAACGTCCTGACTTTC. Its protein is CAIQGGGANVLTF. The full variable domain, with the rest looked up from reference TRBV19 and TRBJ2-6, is DGGITQSPKYLFRKEGQNVTLSCEQNLNHDAMYWYRQDPGQGLRLIYYSQIVNDFQKGDIAEGYSVSREKKESFPLTVTSAQKNPTAFYLCAIQGGGANVLTFGAGSRLTVL.

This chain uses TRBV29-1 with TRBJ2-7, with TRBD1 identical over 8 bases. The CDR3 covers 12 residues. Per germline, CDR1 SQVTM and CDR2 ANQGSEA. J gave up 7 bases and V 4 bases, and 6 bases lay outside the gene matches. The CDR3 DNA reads TGCAGCGTTGGGCAGGGGGCGAGGGAGCAGTACTTC. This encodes CSVGQGAREQYF.